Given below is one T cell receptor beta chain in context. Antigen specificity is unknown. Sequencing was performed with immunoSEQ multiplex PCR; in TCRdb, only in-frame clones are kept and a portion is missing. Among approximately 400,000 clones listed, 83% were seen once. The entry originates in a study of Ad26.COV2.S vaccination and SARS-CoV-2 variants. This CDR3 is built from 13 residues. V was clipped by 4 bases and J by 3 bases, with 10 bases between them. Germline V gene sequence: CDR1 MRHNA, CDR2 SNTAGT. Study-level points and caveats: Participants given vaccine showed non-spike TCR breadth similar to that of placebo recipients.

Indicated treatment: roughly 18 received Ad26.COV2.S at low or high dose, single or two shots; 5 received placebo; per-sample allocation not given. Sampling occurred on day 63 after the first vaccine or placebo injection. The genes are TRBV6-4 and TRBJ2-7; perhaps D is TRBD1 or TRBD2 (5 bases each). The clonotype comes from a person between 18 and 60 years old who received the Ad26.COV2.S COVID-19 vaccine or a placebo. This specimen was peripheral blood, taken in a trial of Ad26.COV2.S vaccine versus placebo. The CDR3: CASSAGPNYEQYF. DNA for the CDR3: TGTGCCAGCAGTGCGGGACCCAACTACGAGCAGTACTTC.